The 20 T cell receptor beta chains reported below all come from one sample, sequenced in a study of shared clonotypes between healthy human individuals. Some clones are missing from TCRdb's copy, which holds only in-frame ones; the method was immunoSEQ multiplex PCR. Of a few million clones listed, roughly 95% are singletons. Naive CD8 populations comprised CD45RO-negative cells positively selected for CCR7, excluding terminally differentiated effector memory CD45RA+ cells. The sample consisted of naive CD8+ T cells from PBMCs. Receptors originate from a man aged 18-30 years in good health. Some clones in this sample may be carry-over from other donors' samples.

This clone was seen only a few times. The CDR3 region has the DNA TGTGCCGGAGCAGGGGCGGTTAAAGCTTTCTTT. As protein: CAGAGAVKAFF. V usage is TRBV5-3 and J usage is TRBJ1-1; D may be TRBD1 (6 bases). TRBV5-3 is classed as an ORF, of uncertain function. This CDR3 has 11 amino acids. The ends were cut back, 10 bases at V and 9 bases at J, with 16 bases in the middle.

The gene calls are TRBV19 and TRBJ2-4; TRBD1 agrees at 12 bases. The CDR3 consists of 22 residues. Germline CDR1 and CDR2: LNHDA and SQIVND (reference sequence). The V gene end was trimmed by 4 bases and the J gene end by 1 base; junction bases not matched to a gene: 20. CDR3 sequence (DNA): TGTGCCAGTAGTAGCCAGAGGGACAGGGGGCTAGGGCGCACCCGGGCCAAAAACATTCAGTACTTC. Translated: CASSSQRDRGLGRTRAKNIQYF.

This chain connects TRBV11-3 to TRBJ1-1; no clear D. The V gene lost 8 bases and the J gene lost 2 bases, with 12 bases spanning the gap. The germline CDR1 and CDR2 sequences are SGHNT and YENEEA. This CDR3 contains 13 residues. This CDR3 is CASSTAVNTEAFF. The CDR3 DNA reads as TGTGCCAGCTCTACGGCGGTAAACACTGAAGCTTTCTTT.

In DNA, the CDR3 is TGCGCCAGCAGCTCCTTCAGCTCTGGGGCCAACGTCCTGACTTTC. Residues: CASSSFSSGANVLTF. This rearrangement joins TRBV5-1 to TRBJ2-6; D call uncertain. Germline V gene lookup returns CDR1 SGHRS and CDR2 YFSETQ. The CDR3 is 15 amino acids. Trimming pared 3 bases from V and 0 bases from J, leaving 7 bases between.

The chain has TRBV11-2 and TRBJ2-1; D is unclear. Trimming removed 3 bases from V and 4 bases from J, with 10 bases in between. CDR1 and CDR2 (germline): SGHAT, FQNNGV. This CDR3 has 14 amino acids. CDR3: CASSFLAGYNEQFF. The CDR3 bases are TGTGCCAGCAGCTTCTTGGCCGGTTACAATGAGCAGTTCTTC.

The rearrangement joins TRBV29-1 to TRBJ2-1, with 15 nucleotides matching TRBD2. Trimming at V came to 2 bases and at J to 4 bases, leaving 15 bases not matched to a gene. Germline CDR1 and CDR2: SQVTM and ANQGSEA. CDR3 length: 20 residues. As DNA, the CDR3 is TGCAGCGTTGAAAATTTCCCGGGACTAGCGGGAGGTCTATCTTACAATGAGCAGTTCTTC. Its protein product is CSVENFPGLAGGLSYNEQFF.

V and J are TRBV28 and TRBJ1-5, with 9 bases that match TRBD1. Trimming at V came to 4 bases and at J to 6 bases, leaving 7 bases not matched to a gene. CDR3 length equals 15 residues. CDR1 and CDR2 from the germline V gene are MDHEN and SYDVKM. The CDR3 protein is CASSSDRGFGQPQHF. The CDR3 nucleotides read TGTGCCAGCAGTTCTGACAGGGGGTTCGGTCAGCCCCAGCATTTT.

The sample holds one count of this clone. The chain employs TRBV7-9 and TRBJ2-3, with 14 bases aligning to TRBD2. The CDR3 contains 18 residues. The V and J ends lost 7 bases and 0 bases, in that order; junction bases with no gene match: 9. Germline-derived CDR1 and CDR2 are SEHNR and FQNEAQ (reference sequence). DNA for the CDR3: TGTGCCAGCATTGGACTAGCGGGAGGACGGGTCAGCACAGATACGCAGTATTTT. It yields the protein CASIGLAGGRVSTDTQYF.

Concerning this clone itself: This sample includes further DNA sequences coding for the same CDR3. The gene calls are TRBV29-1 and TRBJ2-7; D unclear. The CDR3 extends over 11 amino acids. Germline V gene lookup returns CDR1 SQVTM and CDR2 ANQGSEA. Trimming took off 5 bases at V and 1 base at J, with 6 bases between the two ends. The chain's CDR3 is CSVLGSYEQYF. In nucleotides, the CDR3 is TGCAGCGTTTTAGGGTCCTACGAGCAGTACTTC.

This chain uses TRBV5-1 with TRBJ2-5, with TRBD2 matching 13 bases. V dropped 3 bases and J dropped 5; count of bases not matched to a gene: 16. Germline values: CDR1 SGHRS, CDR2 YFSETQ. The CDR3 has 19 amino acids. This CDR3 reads CASSSVTGTSGVIGETQYF. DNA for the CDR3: TGCGCCAGCAGCTCTGTGACCGGGACTAGCGGGGTAATAGGGGAGACCCAGTACTTC.

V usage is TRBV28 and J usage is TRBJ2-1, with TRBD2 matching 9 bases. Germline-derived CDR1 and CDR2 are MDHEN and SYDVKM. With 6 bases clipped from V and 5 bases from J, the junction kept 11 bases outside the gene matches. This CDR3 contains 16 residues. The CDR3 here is CASRIPLAGRNNEQFF. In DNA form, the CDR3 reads TGTGCCAGCAGGATACCTCTAGCGGGAAGGAACAATGAGCAGTTCTTC.

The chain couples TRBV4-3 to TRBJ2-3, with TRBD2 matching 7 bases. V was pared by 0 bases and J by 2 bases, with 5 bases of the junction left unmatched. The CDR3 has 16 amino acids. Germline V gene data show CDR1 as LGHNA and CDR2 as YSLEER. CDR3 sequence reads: CASSQDSLAVTDTQYF. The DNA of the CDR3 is TGCGCCAGCAGCCAAGACAGCCTAGCGGTCACAGATACGCAGTATTTT.

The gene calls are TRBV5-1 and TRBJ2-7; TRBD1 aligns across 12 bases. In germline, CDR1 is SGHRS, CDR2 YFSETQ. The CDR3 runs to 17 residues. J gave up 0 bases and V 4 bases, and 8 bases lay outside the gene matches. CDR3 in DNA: TGCGCCAGCAGCATGGGGGACAGGGGGCGCGACTCCTACGAGCAGTACTTC. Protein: CASSMGDRGRDSYEQYF.

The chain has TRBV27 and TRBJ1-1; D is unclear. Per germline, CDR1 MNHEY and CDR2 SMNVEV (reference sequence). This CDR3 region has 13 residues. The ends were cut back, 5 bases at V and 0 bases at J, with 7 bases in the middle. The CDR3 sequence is CASSRRLNTEAFF. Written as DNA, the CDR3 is TGTGCCAGCAGTCGACGGCTGAACACTGAAGCTTTCTTT.

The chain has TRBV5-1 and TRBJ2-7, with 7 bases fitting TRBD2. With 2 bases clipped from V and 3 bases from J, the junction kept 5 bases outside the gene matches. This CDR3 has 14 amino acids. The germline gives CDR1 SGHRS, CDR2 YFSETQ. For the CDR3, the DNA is TGCGCCAGCAGCTTTGCTAGCGGCGTCTACGAGCAGTACTTC. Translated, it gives CASSFASGVYEQYF.

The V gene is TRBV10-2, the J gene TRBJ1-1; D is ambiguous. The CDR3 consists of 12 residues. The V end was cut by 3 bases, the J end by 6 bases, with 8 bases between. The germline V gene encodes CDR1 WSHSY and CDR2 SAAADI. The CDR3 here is CASSDGGSEAFF. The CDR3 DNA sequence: TGCGCCAGCAGTGATGGAGGGTCTGAAGCTTTCTTT.

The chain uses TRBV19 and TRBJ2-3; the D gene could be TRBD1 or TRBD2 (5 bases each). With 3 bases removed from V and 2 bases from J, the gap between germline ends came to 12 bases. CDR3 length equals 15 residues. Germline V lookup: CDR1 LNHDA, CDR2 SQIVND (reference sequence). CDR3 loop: CASSMGRGHTDTQYF. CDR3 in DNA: TGTGCCAGTAGTATGGGTCGGGGCCACACAGATACGCAGTATTTT.

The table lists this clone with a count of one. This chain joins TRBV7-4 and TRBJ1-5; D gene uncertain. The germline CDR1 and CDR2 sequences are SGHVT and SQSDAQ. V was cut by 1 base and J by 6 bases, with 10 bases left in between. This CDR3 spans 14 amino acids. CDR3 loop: CASSLGQNLQPQHF. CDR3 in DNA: TGTGCCAGCAGCTTAGGTCAGAACCTTCAGCCCCAGCATTTT.

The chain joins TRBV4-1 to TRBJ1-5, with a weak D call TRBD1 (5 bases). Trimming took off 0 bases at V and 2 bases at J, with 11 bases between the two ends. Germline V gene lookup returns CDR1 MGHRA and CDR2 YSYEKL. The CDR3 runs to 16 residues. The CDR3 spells CASSQEPGLGNQPQHF. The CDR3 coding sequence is TGCGCCAGCAGCCAAGAGCCGGGACTGGGCAATCAGCCCCAGCATTTT.

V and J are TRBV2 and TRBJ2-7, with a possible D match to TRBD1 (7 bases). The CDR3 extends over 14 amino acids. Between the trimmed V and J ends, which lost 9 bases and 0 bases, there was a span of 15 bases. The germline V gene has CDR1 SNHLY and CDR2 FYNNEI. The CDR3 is CARGGQTSSYEQYF. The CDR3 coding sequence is TGTGCCAGGGGGGGACAGACAAGCTCCTACGAGCAGTACTTC.